This is a list of T cell receptor beta chains from one sample in a study of cytomegalovirus exposure and HLA in healthy donors. The data were produced by immunoSEQ multiplex PCR, yet TCRdb's version contains in-frame clones alone and is incomplete. Of over 110,000 clones listed, roughly 83% are singletons. Sequencing was performed on PBMCs. Source of these receptors: a female donor in good health and CMV-seronegative. Each CDR3 is given with its conserved first and last residue. The D gene is left open where the match is weak. The size entry is marked missing in some rows and otherwise reads once, few, many or a size class.

v_call	cdr3_length	d_call	clone_size	j_call	cdr3_nt	cdr3_aa
TRBV27	17	-	-	TRBJ1-4	TGTGCCAGCAGTCCACTTTATAGGGAGGAAGGGTATGAAAAACTGTTTTTT	CASSPLYREEGYEKLFF
TRBV5-4	14	TRBD2	-	TRBJ2-5	TGTGCCAGCAGCTTGGGAGCGGGGCAAGAGACCCAGTACTTC	CASSLGAGQETQYF
TRBV5-4	16	-	-	TRBJ1-1	TGTGCCAGCAGCTTGGGCAAGCAAAACGGGGACACTGAAGCTTTCTTT	CASSLGKQNGDTEAFF
TRBV5-1	15	-	-	TRBJ2-7	TGCGCCAGCAGCTTGGGACATAGAAGCTCCTACGAGCAGTACTTC	CASSLGHRSSYEQYF
TRBV29-1	17	TRBD2	once	TRBJ2-1	TGCAGCGTGGGCGGCCTAGCGGGCTTAAGCTCCTACAATGAGCAGTTCTTC	CSVGGLAGLSSYNEQFF
TRBV7-9	15	TRBD1	few	TRBJ1-4	TGTGCCAGCAGTACGCCGGGACAGGGATACGAAAAACTGTTTTTT	CASSTPGQGYEKLFF
TRBV12-5	14	-	-	TRBJ1-2	TGTGCTAGTGGGAGTCCTGCTAAGGGGGACGGCTACACCTTC	CASGSPAKGDGYTF
TRBV27	14	-	-	TRBJ2-7	TGTGCCAGCAGTTTATCCCTTAGCTCCTACGAGCAGTACTTC	CASSLSLSSYEQYF
TRBV4-3	18	TRBD2	once	TRBJ2-2	TGCGCCAGCAGCCAAGGGGTTAGCGGGAGTCGTGGCACCGGGGAGCTGTTTTTT	CASSQGVSGSRGTGELFF
TRBV7-6	14	TRBD1	-	TRBJ1-6	TGTGCCAGCAGCCCAGGACAGGAAAATTCACCCCTCCACTTT	CASSPGQENSPLHF
TRBV7-2	15	-	once	TRBJ2-1	TGTGCCAGCAGCCCCCCCGGGGTCGGATTTAATGAGCAGTTCTTC	CASSPPGVGFNEQFF
TRBV6-5	16	TRBD1	-	TRBJ2-7	TGTGCCAGCAGTTACCTGGGGGACAGGGGCCCCTACGAGCAGTACTTC	CASSYLGDRGPYEQYF
TRBV7-9	14	-	-	TRBJ1-1	TGTGCCAGCAGCTCTCACCAGGGAAGCACTGAAGCTTTCTTT	CASSSHQGSTEAFF
TRBV5-4	14	-	-	TRBJ2-3	TGTGCCAGCAGCTTAGGCGGGGGCACAGATACGCAGTATTTT	CASSLGGGTDTQYF
TRBV25-1	14	-	-	TRBJ1-6	TGTGCCAGCGGAAGGGGAAGGGGTGGTTCACCCCTCCACTTT	CASGRGRGGSPLHF
TRBV6-5	14	-	-	TRBJ1-4	TGTGCCAGCAGCCACAGGGCAACTAATGAAAAACTGTTTTTT	CASSHRATNEKLFF
TRBV28	14	TRBD1	-	TRBJ1-2	TGTGCCAGCAGTTTAAGGGACAGGGTCCATGGCTACACCTTC	CASSLRDRVHGYTF
TRBV5-1	15	-	-	TRBJ1-1	TGCGCCAGCAGCTCTTTTACCGGGAGGGCCACTGAAGCTTTCTTT	CASSSFTGRATEAFF
TRBV5-1	16	-	-	TRBJ2-1	TGCGCCAGCAGCCGCAGAGAGAGCGGGCCATACAATGAGCAGTTCTTC	CASSRRESGPYNEQFF
TRBV7-2	14	-	-	TRBJ2-7	TGTGCCAGCATCCGACAGAAGAGCTCCTACGAGCAGTACTTC	CASIRQKSSYEQYF
TRBV9	14	-	once	TRBJ1-6	TGTGCCAGCAGCCCGGCAGGGTTGGCGTCACCCCTCCACTTT	CASSPAGLASPLHF
TRBV25-1	13	TRBD1	-	TRBJ1-2	TGTGCCAGCAGGGGACAGGGGGCCTATGGCTACACCTTC	CASRGQGAYGYTF
TRBV9	15	-	-	TRBJ1-1	TGTGCCAGCAGCGTAGGCGGGCCCTTCAACACTGAAGCTTTCTTT	CASSVGGPFNTEAFF
TRBV28	15	-	-	TRBJ1-1	TGTGCCAGCAGTACAACCGGCGGGGTGAACACTGAAGCTTTCTTT	CASSTTGGVNTEAFF
TRBV9	18	TRBD1	-	TRBJ2-7	TGTGCCAGCAGCGTTGGGACAGGGTTTGGAGGATACGTTTCGGAGCAGTACTTC	CASSVGTGFGGYVSEQYF
TRBV9	16	TRBD2	once	TRBJ2-2	TGTGCCAGCAGCGTAACGGGTAGCGGGGACACCGGGGAGCTGTTTTTT	CASSVTGSGDTGELFF
TRBV7-8	14	TRBD1	-	TRBJ2-3	TGTGCCAGCAGCGCCAGGGGGCAAATAGATACGCAGTATTTT	CASSARGQIDTQYF
TRBV4-1	15	-	once	TRBJ2-7	TGCGCCAGCAGCCAAGATCGCGGGACGGTCTACGAGCAGTACTTC	CASSQDRGTVYEQYF
TRBV7-2	15	TRBD1	-	TRBJ1-2	TGTGCCAGCAGCACCAGACAGGGACTTCTCTATGGCTACACCTTC	CASSTRQGLLYGYTF
TRBV14	14	-	-	TRBJ1-2	TGTGCCAGCAGCCAAGAGGGGCTGAGCTATGGCTACACCTTC	CASSQEGLSYGYTF